These 13 T cell receptor beta chains came from one sample sequenced in a study of blood T cells in healthy people across ages. Then a second PCR, running about 6 to 11 cycles, was carried out with a sample-barcoded 5' primer and a J-beta primer mix. Each CDR3 protein is one row after TCRdb ran MiXCR on the 5' RACE reads. The sample holds fewer than 900,000 distinct CDR3 sequences, around 46% seen once. The sequenced sample consisted of blood. The origin of the receptors is a woman aged 60-75 years in good health.

This clonotype was counted a few times. The chain links TRBV20-1 to TRBJ2-7; D unclear. Germline values: CDR1 DFQATT, CDR2 SNEGSKA (reference sequence). The germline V and J ends were trimmed by 2 bases and 0 bases, with 14 bases remaining between them. The CDR3 spans 15 residues. CDR3 coding DNA: TGCAGTGCTAGAACGAGTTTATCAAGCTCCTACGAGCAGTACTTC. As protein: CSARTSLSSSYEQYF.

This clonotype appeared many times. The chain carries TRBV7-2 and TRBJ2-5; 10 bases are a match to TRBD2. Germline assignment: CDR1 SGHTA and CDR2 FQGNSA. The V and J ends lost 6 bases and 5 bases, in that order; junction bases with no gene match: 9. This CDR3 spans 15 amino acids. The CDR3 bases are TGTGCCAGCAGTAAAGCGGGGGGGCCACACGAGACCCAGTACTTC. Translation gives CASSKAGGPHETQYF. Full variable domain (remainder filled in from reference TRBV7-2 and TRBJ2-5): GAGVSQSPSNKVTEKGKDVELRCDPISGHTALYWYRQSLGQGLEFLIYFQGNSAPDKSGLPSDRFSAERTGGSVSTLTIQRTQQEDSAVYLCASSKAGGPHETQYFGPGTRLLVL.

This clonotype has ten or more counts. V usage is TRBV20-1 and J usage is TRBJ2-2; D is perhaps TRBD2 (6 bases). V lost 0 bases, J lost 3 bases, and 11 bases lay in between. Germline V gene data show CDR1 as DFQATT and CDR2 as SNEGSKA (reference sequence). There are 15 residues in the CDR3. CDR3 in amino acids: CSARDRRVDTGELFF. DNA for the CDR3: TGCAGTGCTAGAGACAGGAGGGTAGACACCGGGGAGCTGTTTTTT.

This clonotype was detected a few times. The V and J genes are TRBV12-3 or TRBV12-4 and TRBJ2-1, with D perhaps TRBD2 (5 bases). The CDR3 is made up of 14 amino acids. V lost 5 bases and J lost 2, with 10 bases in between. The CDR3: CASSPRETYNEQFF. CDR3 DNA sequence: TGTGCCAGCAGTCCCCGGGAAACCTACAATGAGCAGTTCTTC.

The table lists this clonotype with a few counts. The rearrangement uses TRBV6-5 and TRBJ2-5; no firm D call. Trimming stripped 0 bases from V and 5 bases from J, with 13 bases between. The CDR3 runs to 15 residues. Germline values: CDR1 MNHEY, CDR2 SVGAGI. CDR3 sequence (DNA): TGTGCCAGCAGTTACTCGTACTCAAATGAGGAGACCCAGTACTTC. Residues: CASSYSYSNEETQYF.

The genes are TRBV7-2 and TRBJ1-6, with D uncertain. Trimming removed 4 bases from V and 8 bases from J, with 3 bases in between. Germline V gene lookup returns CDR1 SGHTA and CDR2 FQGNSA. The CDR3 is made up of 11 amino acids. This CDR3 reads CASSWDSPLHF. The CDR3 DNA sequence: TGTGCCAGCAGCTGGGATTCACCCCTCCACTTT.

This clonotype came up a few times. J is TRBJ2-5 and V is TRBV20-1; 9 nucleotides agree with TRBD2. Germline CDR1 is DFQATT and CDR2 is SNEGSKA (reference sequence). V gave up 5 bases and J gave up 0 bases; unmatched junction bases: 7. The length of the CDR3 is 15 residues. CDR3 bases: TGCAGTGCTCGGAGGGCTAGCGGGGACCAAGAGACCCAGTACTTC. Translating gives CSARRASGDQETQYF.

The V call is TRBV20-1, the J call TRBJ1-5, with D possibly being TRBD1 (6 bases). V lost 3 bases and J 0 bases, leaving 12 bases between the germline ends. From germline, CDR1 is DFQATT and CDR2 SNEGSKA (reference sequence). The CDR3 has 15 amino acids. Here the CDR3 DNA reads TGCAGTGCTAGCAAGGACAGCAATAGCAATCAGCCCCAGCATTTT. Its protein is CSASKDSNSNQPQHF.

This clonotype showed up many times. The chain has TRBV5-5 and TRBJ2-1, with 10 nucleotides matching TRBD2. Trimming took 9 bases from V and 9 from J; bases not matched to a gene: 12. Germline CDR1 and CDR2: SGHKS and YYEKEE (reference sequence). The CDR3 extends over 14 amino acids. The CDR3 DNA reads as TGTGCCACCAGTCTAGCGGGAGTTGGGGTTGAGCAGTTCTTC. This gives the protein CATSLAGVGVEQFF.

J is TRBJ2-3 and V is TRBV20-1, with unresolved D. V lost 3 bases, J lost 2 bases, and 15 bases lay in between. Germline V gene sequence: CDR1 DFQATT, CDR2 SNEGSKA (reference sequence). The CDR3 has 15 residues. The CDR3 DNA follows: TGCAGTGCTAGTCTGGACGCCCCTTTCACAGATACGCAGTATTTT. It codes for CSASLDAPFTDTQYF.

At least ten counts were recorded for this clonotype. The gene calls are TRBV9 and TRBJ2-1, with 12 bases lining up with TRBD2. The V gene end was trimmed by 0 bases and the J gene end by 7 bases; junction bases not matched to a gene: 5. Germline V gives CDR1 SGDLS, CDR2 YYNGEE. This CDR3 region has 16 residues. The CDR3 is CASSVAPSGGANEQFF. CDR3 coding DNA: TGTGCCAGCAGCGTAGCTCCTAGCGGGGGGGCAAATGAGCAGTTCTTC. Full variable domain (outside the CDR3, taken from reference TRBV9 and TRBJ2-1): DSGVTQTPKHLITATGQRVTLRCSPRSGDLSVYWYQQSLDQGLQFLIQYYNGEERAKGNILERFSAQQFPDLHSELNLSSLELGDSALYFCASSVAPSGGANEQFFGPGTRLTVL.

The chain links TRBV7-9 to TRBJ2-1; D may be TRBD2 (5 bases). Germline-derived CDR1 and CDR2 are SEHNR and FQNEAQ (reference sequence). The CDR3 sequence is 12 residues long. Trimming stripped 3 bases from V and 10 bases from J, with 10 bases between. The CDR3 reads CASSLWGAEQFF. CDR3 DNA: TGTGCCAGCAGCTTGTGGGGAGCCGAGCAGTTCTTC.

The rearrangement uses TRBV6-5 and TRBJ2-6, with 9 bases identical to TRBD2. This CDR3 region has 19 residues. Germline CDR1 is MNHEY and CDR2 is SVGAGI. The junction had 6 bases not matched to a gene; V was cut back by 0 bases and J by 0 bases. CDR3 nucleotide sequence: TGTGCCAGCAGTTACTCATCGACTAGCGGAGGCTCTGGGGCCAACGTCCTGACTTTC. Translation gives CASSYSSTSGGSGANVLTF.